This TCR beta chain was sequenced in a study of T-cell reconstitution after alpha-beta-depleted transplantation in children. This clonotype was detected only a few times. Using unique molecular identifiers, the investigators prepared the TCRbeta library. TCRdb re-derived calls from the PCR reads in MiXCR, one entry per CDR3 protein. Of around 580,000 distinct CDR3 sequences listed, 25% to 30% are singletons. The specimen was PBMCs, collected before TCRalphabeta/CD19-depleted stem cell transplant. The origin of this receptor is a boy in the first two years of life with Wiskott-Aldrich syndrome, due to receive a stem cell transplant.

As DNA, the CDR3 is TGCAGTGCTGCTCCCCTAGCGGGAGACTACGAGCAGTACTTC. Translating it yields CSAAPLAGDYEQYF. The chain combines TRBV20-1 with TRBJ2-7, with 10 bases matching TRBD2. The germline CDR1 and CDR2 sequences are DFQATT and SNEGSKA (reference sequence). This CDR3 spans 14 amino acids. Losses at the gene ends were 5 bases for V and 3 bases for J; bases not matched to a gene: 7.